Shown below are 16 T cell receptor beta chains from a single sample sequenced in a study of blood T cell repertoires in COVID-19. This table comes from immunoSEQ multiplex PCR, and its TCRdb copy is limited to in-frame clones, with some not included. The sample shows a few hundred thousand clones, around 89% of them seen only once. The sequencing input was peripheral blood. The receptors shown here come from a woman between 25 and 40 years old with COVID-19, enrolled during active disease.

CDR3 residues: CASSFQGGSEQFF. DNA for the CDR3: TGTGCCAGCAGTTTTCAGGGGGGCAGTGAGCAGTTCTTC. J is TRBJ2-1 and V is TRBV12-3 or TRBV12-4, with D perhaps TRBD1 (7 bases). V lost 3 bases and J 9 bases, leaving 12 bases between the germline ends. The CDR3 covers 13 residues.

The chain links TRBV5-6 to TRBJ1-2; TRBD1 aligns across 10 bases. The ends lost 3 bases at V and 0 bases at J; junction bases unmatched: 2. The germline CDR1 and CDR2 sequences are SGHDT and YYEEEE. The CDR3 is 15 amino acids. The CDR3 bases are TGTGCCAGCAGCTCGGGGACAGGGGCTAACTATGGCTACACCTTC. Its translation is CASSSGTGANYGYTF.

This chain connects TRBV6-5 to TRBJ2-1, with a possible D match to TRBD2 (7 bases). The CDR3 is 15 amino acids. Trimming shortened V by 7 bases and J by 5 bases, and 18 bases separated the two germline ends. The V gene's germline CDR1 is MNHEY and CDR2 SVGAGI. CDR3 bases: TGTGCCAGCACCCCCCTAGGGGGGGCCAACAATGAGCAGTTCTTC. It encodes CASTPLGGANNEQFF.

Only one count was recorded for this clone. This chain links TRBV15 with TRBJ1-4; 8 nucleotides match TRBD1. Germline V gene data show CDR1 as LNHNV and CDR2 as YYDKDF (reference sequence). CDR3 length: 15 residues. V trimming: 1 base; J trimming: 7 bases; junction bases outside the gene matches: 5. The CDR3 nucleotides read TGTGCCACCAGCAGAGGTGGCAGGGGGCTTGAAAAACTGTTTTTT. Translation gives CATSRGGRGLEKLFF.

The CDR3 nucleotides read TGCAGTGCTAGTGTTCGGGGTACAGCTTTCTTT. Amino acid sequence: CSASVRGTAFF. V is TRBV20-1 and J is TRBJ1-1; unclear D gene. Germline lookup yields CDR1 DFQATT and CDR2 SNEGSKA (reference sequence). This CDR3 contains 11 residues. Trimming removed 3 bases at V and 10 bases at J, with 12 bases between.

DNA of the CDR3: TGTGCCAGCAGTTTGTGGGGCGGGACAGCCCTTGGGATTCGGGATTCACCCCTCCACTTT. Its protein is CASSLWGGTALGIRDSPLHF. The chain recombines TRBV27 with TRBJ1-6; 7 bases align to TRBD1. V was clipped by 3 bases and J by 8 bases; unmatched bases: 22. CDR1 is MNHEY and CDR2 is SMNVEV in the germline V gene (reference sequence). The CDR3 spans 20 residues.

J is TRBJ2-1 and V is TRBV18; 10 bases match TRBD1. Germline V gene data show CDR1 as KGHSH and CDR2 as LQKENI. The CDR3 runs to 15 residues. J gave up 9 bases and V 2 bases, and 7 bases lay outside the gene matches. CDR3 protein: CASSPSRQGAGEQFF. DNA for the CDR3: TGTGCCAGCTCACCAAGTAGACAGGGGGCTGGTGAGCAGTTCTTC.

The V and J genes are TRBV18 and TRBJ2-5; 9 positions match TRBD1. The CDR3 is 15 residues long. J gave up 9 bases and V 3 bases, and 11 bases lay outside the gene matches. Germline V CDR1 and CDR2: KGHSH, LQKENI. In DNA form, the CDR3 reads TGTGCCAGCTCACCCCCGGGACAGGGACTATCGGCCCAGTACTTC. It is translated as CASSPPGQGLSAQYF.

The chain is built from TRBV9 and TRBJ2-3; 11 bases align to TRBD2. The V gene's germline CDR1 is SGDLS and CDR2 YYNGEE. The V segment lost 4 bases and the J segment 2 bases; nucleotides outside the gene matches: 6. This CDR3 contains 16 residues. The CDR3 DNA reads TGTGCCAGCAGCCTAGCGGGAGGCGGTTCCACAGATACGCAGTATTTT. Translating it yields CASSLAGGGSTDTQYF. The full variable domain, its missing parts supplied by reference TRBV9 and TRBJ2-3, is DSGVTQTPKHLITATGQRVTLRCSPRSGDLSVYWYQQSLDQGLQFLIQYYNGEERAKGNILERFSAQQFPDLHSELNLSSLELGDSALYFCASSLAGGGSTDTQYFGPGTRLTVL.

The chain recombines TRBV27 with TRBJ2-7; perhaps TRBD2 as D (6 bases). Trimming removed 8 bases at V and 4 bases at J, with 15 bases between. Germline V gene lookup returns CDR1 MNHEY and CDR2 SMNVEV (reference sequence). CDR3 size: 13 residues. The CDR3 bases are TGTGCCAGCCGCAACCGGAGGGCTTACGAGCAGTACGTC. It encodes CASRNRRAYEQYV.

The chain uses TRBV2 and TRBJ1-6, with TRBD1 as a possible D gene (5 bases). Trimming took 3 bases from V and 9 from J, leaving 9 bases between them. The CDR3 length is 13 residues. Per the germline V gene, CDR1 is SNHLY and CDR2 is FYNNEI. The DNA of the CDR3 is TGTGCCAGCAGTGAGGGCAGGGCTTCACCCCTCCACTTT. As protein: CASSEGRASPLHF.

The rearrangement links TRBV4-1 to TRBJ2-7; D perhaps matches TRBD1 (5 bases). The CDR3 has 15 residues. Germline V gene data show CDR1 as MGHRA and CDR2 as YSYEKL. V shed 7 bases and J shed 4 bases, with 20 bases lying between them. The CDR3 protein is CASIKTASLTYEQYV. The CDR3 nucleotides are TGCGCCAGCATCAAGACAGCGTCTCTCACATACGAGCAGTACGTC.

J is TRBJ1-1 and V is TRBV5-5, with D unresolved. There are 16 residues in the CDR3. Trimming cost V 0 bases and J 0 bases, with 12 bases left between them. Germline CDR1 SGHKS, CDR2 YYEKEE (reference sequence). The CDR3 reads CASSLVGGPMNTEAFF. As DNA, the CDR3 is TGTGCCAGCAGCTTGGTCGGCGGGCCGATGAACACTGAAGCTTTCTTT.

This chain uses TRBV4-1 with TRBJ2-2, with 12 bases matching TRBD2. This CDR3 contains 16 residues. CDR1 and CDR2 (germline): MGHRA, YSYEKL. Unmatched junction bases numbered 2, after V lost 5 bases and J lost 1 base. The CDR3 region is CASSVLAGGNTGELFF. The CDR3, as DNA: TGCGCCAGCAGCGTACTAGCGGGGGGGAACACCGGGGAGCTGTTTTTT.

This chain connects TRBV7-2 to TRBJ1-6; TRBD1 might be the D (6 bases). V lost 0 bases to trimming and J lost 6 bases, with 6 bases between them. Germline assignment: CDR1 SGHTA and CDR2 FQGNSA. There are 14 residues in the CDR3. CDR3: CASSLAGGNSPLHF. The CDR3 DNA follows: TGTGCCAGCAGCTTAGCAGGGGGTAATTCACCCCTCCACTTT. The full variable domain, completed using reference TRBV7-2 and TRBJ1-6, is GAGVSQSPSNKVTEKGKDVELRCDPISGHTALYWYRQSLGQGLEFLIYFQGNSAPDKSGLPSDRFSAERTGGSVSTLTIQRTQQEDSAVYLCASSLAGGNSPLHFGNGTRLTVT.

The CDR3 protein is CASSRTSTDTQYF. Written as DNA, the CDR3 is TGTGCCAGCAGCCGCACTTCCACAGATACGCAGTATTTT. This chain links TRBV7-2 with TRBJ2-3; D ambiguous. V was pared by 5 bases and J by 2 bases, with 8 bases between. The germline CDR1 and CDR2 sequences are SGHTA and FQGNSA. The CDR3 sequence is 13 residues long.